The 30 T cell receptor beta chains listed next were all sequenced from one sample in a study of tumor-infiltrating lymphocytes in oesophageal squamous cell carcinoma. TCRdb re-derived calls from the PCR reads in MiXCR, one entry per CDR3 protein. The sample carries about 14,000 distinct CDR3 sequences, roughly 47% recorded once. Sequenced sample: blood. The receptors derive from a male donor with esophageal squamous cell carcinoma.

This clonotype has at least ten counts. V usage is TRBV12-3 or TRBV12-4 and J usage is TRBJ2-5; 9 positions match TRBD1. V gave up 3 bases and J gave up 4 bases; unmatched junction bases: 3. The CDR3 runs to 14 residues. CDR3 nucleotides: TGTGCCAGCAGTTTGTGGGGACAGGGAGAGACCCAGTACTTC. Translation: CASSLWGQGETQYF.

The V gene is TRBV7-9, the J gene TRBJ2-1; 9 bases fit TRBD2. After removal of 4 bases from V and 2 bases from J, the junction contained 9 bases not matched to a gene. Germline CDR1 reads SEHNR; CDR2 reads FQNEAQ (reference sequence). This CDR3 contains 17 residues. This CDR3 is CASSSSLAGDAYNEQFF. The CDR3 DNA reads as TGTGCCAGCAGCTCCTCATTAGCGGGAGATGCCTACAATGAGCAGTTCTTC.

This clonotype has just a few counts. With a much larger clone just one base away, this may be a read error. This chain links TRBV11-3 with TRBJ2-3; possible D gene TRBD2, 6 bases. The germline V gene has CDR1 SGHNT and CDR2 YENEEA. Trimming took 4 bases from V and 14 from J, leaving 28 bases between them. The CDR3 is 16 residues long. The CDR3 loop is CASSSWRGWGTGELYF. CDR3 DNA sequence: TGTGCCAGCAGCTCCTGGAGGGGATGGGGCACCGGGGAGCTGTATTTT.

The rearrangement uses TRBV7-2 and TRBJ2-5; D remains unclear. CDR1 and CDR2 from the germline V gene are SGHTA and FQGNSA. The CDR3 contains 16 residues. Trimming removed 0 bases at V and 1 base at J, with 12 bases between. This CDR3 is CASSLAAQYGQETQYF. The CDR3 DNA sequence: TGTGCCAGCAGCTTAGCTGCCCAATACGGCCAAGAGACCCAGTACTTC.

The V gene is TRBV6-1, the J gene TRBJ2-1; the D gene is possibly TRBD2 (6 bases). Germline loops: CDR1 MNHNS, CDR2 SASEGT. Trimming shortened V by 5 bases and J by 1 base, and 15 bases separated the two germline ends. There are 16 residues in the CDR3. CDR3 loop: CASSHNLLASYNEQFF. DNA of the CDR3: TGTGCCAGCAGTCATAACCTTCTAGCGTCCTACAATGAGCAGTTCTTC.

J is TRBJ2-1 and V is TRBV4-1; a possible D gene is TRBD2 (5 bases). The end of the DNA is better explained by TRBJ2-7, so the J call may be wrong. The CDR3 has 15 amino acids. Germline CDR1 and CDR2: MGHRA and YSYEKL. The CDR3 nucleotides read TGCGCCAGCAGCCCAACCCAGCGGTCTCCGTACGAGCAGTACTTC. Protein product: CASSPTQRSPYEQYF.

This clonotype has more than one count but fewer than ten. This chain links TRBV10-3 with TRBJ2-1; 11 nucleotides agree with TRBD2. The DNA matches TRBJ2-7 better at its end, which makes the J call doubtful. CDR3 length equals 12 residues. Germline assignment: CDR1 ENHRY and CDR2 SYGVKD. Here the CDR3 reads CAIGLAGNEQYF. The CDR3 nucleotides are TGTGCCATCGGACTAGCGGGTAATGAGCAGTACTTC.

J is TRBJ2-5 and V is TRBV7-3; 7 bases agree with TRBD2. The V segment lost 5 bases and the J segment 11 bases; nucleotides outside the gene matches: 14. Per germline, CDR1 SGHTA and CDR2 FQGTGA. CDR3 length: 14 residues. The CDR3 reads CASSITGGSNEQYF. CDR3 coding DNA: TGTGCCAGCAGCATTACCGGCGGGAGCAATGAGCAGTACTTC.

The V gene is TRBV7-2, the J gene TRBJ2-3; 8 bases are a match to TRBD2. The J call may be faulty, since TRBJ2-5 better matches the DNA end. Per germline, CDR1 SGHTA and CDR2 FQGNSA. The CDR3 is 19 amino acids. The chain's CDR3 is CASSLGARLVSGNRETQYF. The CDR3 DNA reads as TGTGCCAGCAGCTTAGGGGCCCGATTAGTTAGCGGGAATCGAGAGACCCAGTACTTC.

The CDR3 here is CASTQLAGASTDTQYF. CDR3 sequence (DNA): TGTGCCAGCACCCAGCTAGCGGGGGCTAGCACAGATACGCAGTACTTC. This chain connects TRBV28 to TRBJ2-3, with 10 positions matching TRBD2. The J call is doubtful: the DNA matches TRBJ2-7 better. Germline values: CDR1 MDHEN, CDR2 SYDVKM. This CDR3 comprises 16 residues.

The chain uses TRBV12-5 and TRBJ2-3, with 7 positions matching TRBD1. Germline V lookup: CDR1 LGHNT, CDR2 FRNRAP. Germline trimming cut 7 bases from V and 2 bases from J; bases unmatched to any gene: 3. The CDR3 is made up of 13 amino acids. The CDR3 region is CASAGTDTDTQYF. The CDR3 coding sequence is TGTGCTAGTGCTGGGACAGACACAGATACGCAGTATTTT.

This clonotype was seen many times. A much larger clone differs from this one at a single base, so this may be a read error. The V call is TRBV7-6, the J call TRBJ2-1, with 7 bases identical to TRBD2. The germline V gene has CDR1 SGHVS and CDR2 FNYEAQ. With 5 bases clipped from V and 10 bases from J, the junction kept 8 bases outside the gene matches. There are 13 residues in the CDR3. For the CDR3, the DNA is TGTGCCAGCAGCAAAGACCGGGACTACGAGCAGTTCTTC. Residues: CASSKDRDYEQFF.

This clonotype was seen at least ten times. The CDR3 sequence is CASSTSQGNTEAFF. In DNA, the CDR3 is TGTGCCAGCAGCACATCGCAGGGGAACACTGAAGCTTTCTTT. The chain couples TRBV6-4 to TRBJ1-1, with D perhaps matching TRBD1 (5 bases). V lost 6 bases and J lost 1, with 12 bases in between. Germline V gene lookup returns CDR1 MRHNA and CDR2 SNTAGT. This CDR3 comprises 14 residues.

This chain uses TRBV7-2 with TRBJ2-1; TRBD2 matches at 10 bases. Judging by the DNA end, TRBJ2-7 fits better; the J call may be wrong. The length of the CDR3 is 17 residues. Germline values: CDR1 SGHTA, CDR2 FQGNSA. The CDR3 region is CASSLDGASGSISEQYF. The DNA of the CDR3 is TGTGCCAGCAGCTTAGACGGTGCTAGCGGGAGTATAAGTGAGCAGTACTTC.

The table lists this clonotype with many counts. The chain has TRBV12-5 and TRBJ2-7, with TRBD2 as a possible D gene (6 bases). This CDR3 is built from 14 residues. V lost 6 bases and J lost 2, with 14 bases in between. Germline lookup yields CDR1 LGHNT and CDR2 FRNRAP. CDR3 sequence (DNA): TGTGCTAGTGGACGTAGCGGAAACACCTACGAGCAGTACTTC. This codes for CASGRSGNTYEQYF.

This clonotype was seen more than once but under ten times. The rearrangement links TRBV7-9 to TRBJ2-3; D tentatively fits TRBD1 or TRBD2 (6 bases each). Trimming left V 2 bases short and J 0 bases short, with 9 bases between. Germline loops: CDR1 SEHNR, CDR2 FQNEAQ (reference sequence). This CDR3 contains 15 residues. The CDR3 region is CASSLRGVSTDTQYF. CDR3 bases: TGTGCCAGCAGCTTAAGGGGGGTTAGCACAGATACGCAGTATTTT.

This clonotype has at least ten counts. The chain has TRBV28 and TRBJ2-3, with D perhaps matching TRBD1 (5 bases). Germline V gene data show CDR1 as MDHEN and CDR2 as SYDVKM. This CDR3 spans 13 amino acids. V gave up 5 bases and J gave up 3 bases, with 9 bases separating them. The CDR3 bases are TGTGCCAGCAGTGGTGGGGCGACAGATACGCAGTATTTT. Amino acid sequence: CASSGGATDTQYF.

Comment on this clonotype: Since the CDR3 does not end with the conserved phenylalanine or tryptophan, this likely comes from a read error. It is unclear where the CDR3 begins or ends on the DNA, so no DNA is shown, and the CDR3 is as TCRdb lists it. The chain is built from TRBV10-2 and TRBJ2-5; no check of the table's D call, TRBD2, against the DNA was made. The CDR3 sequence runs 15 residues, both termini included. Germline CDR1 reads WSHSY; CDR2 reads SAAADI. The CDR3 sequence: CASSEGARSPLHFGN.

The chain combines TRBV6-6 with TRBJ1-1, with D unresolved. The germline V gene has CDR1 MNHNY and CDR2 SVGAGI (reference sequence). The ends were cut back, 4 bases at V and 5 bases at J, with 11 bases in the middle. This CDR3 spans 13 amino acids. The CDR3 sequence is CASSLSSETEAFF. The CDR3 coding sequence is TGTGCCAGCAGTTTATCCTCAGAGACTGAAGCTTTCTTT.

The V call is TRBV2, the J call TRBJ1-2, with unresolved D. Germline V lookup: CDR1 SNHLY, CDR2 FYNNEI. The CDR3 runs 11 residues. The germline V and J ends were trimmed by 5 bases and 8 bases, with 9 bases remaining between them. The CDR3 region has the DNA TGTGCCAGCAGTACAATTGGGGGCTACACCTTC. Amino acid sequence: CASSTIGGYTF.

By frequency in the sample, this clonotype is medium-sized. The chain carries TRBV12-3 or TRBV12-4 and TRBJ2-3; tentative D call: TRBD2 (5 bases). CDR3 length equals 18 residues. V gave up 3 bases and J gave up 4 bases, with 23 bases separating them. CDR3: CASSFFRWEWRQADTQYF. Written as DNA, the CDR3 is TGTGCCAGCAGTTTCTTCCGGTGGGAATGGAGGCAGGCAGATACGCAGTATTTT.

This clonotype was detected many times. A clone one base away is much larger, so this may be a read error. The V and J genes are TRBV6-1 and TRBJ2-1; D might be TRBD1 (6 bases). Germline V gene lookup returns CDR1 MNHNS and CDR2 SASEGT. The CDR3 has 16 residues. Trimming cost V 5 bases and J 10 bases, with 24 bases left between them. This CDR3 is CASSYTHRESNCEQFF. The CDR3 DNA reads TGTGCCAGCAGTTACACGCACAGGGAATCTAACTGCGAGCAGTTCTTC.

The gene calls are TRBV6-2 or TRBV6-3 and TRBJ2-1; D gene uncertain. The J call may not be correct, given that the DNA end is closer to TRBJ2-5. The CDR3 is made up of 13 amino acids. Looked up from germline, CDR1 is MNHEY and CDR2 is SVGEGT. The CDR3 loop is CASSHHKGETQYF. The CDR3 nucleotides read TGTGCCAGCAGTCACCACAAAGGCGAGACCCAGTACTTC.

This chain connects TRBV7-9 to TRBJ2-1, with D possibly being TRBD2 (6 bases). The CDR3 extends over 15 amino acids. Germline CDR1 SEHNR, CDR2 FQNEAQ (reference sequence). V lost 3 bases to trimming and J lost 0 bases, with 9 bases between them. The CDR3 nucleotides are TGTGCCAGCAGCTTTAGCGGCCGCTCCTACAATGAGCAGTTCTTC. It encodes CASSFSGRSYNEQFF.

The chain links TRBV30 to TRBJ2-7, with D maybe TRBD1 (6 bases). CDR1 and CDR2 from the germline V gene are GTSNPN and SVGIG (reference sequence). The V gene lost 2 bases and the J gene lost 0 bases, with 14 bases spanning the gap. The CDR3 has 15 residues. The DNA for the CDR3 is TGTGCCTGGAGTTCACCGGACAGAGCCTCCTACGAGCAGTACTTC. Translation gives CAWSSPDRASYEQYF.

This clonotype was counted many times. The chain carries TRBV19 and TRBJ2-5, with TRBD2 identical over 10 bases. The CDR3 is 14 residues long. Germline V gene lookup returns CDR1 LNHDA and CDR2 SQIVND (reference sequence). The J segment lost 5 bases and the V segment lost 8 bases, leaving 8 bases of the junction unmatched. CDR3 DNA sequence: TGTGCCAGTGCGGGGTCTAGCGGGAGCGAGACCCAGTACTTC. This sequence encodes CASAGSSGSETQYF.

This chain uses TRBV5-1 with TRBJ2-5, with TRBD1 identical over 7 bases. This CDR3 has 14 amino acids. With V trimmed by 3 bases and J by 6 bases, 8 bases remained unmatched. The germline CDR1 and CDR2 sequences are SGHRS and YFSETQ. The CDR3 coding sequence is TGCGCCAGCAGCTGGGAAACAGGGGTACAGACCCAGTACTTC. Translated, it gives CASSWETGVQTQYF. The full variable domain, with the rest looked up from reference TRBV5-1 and TRBJ2-5, is KAGVTQTPRYLIKTRGQQVTLSCSPISGHRSVSWYQQTPGQGLQFLFEYFSETQRNKGNFPGRFSGRQFSNSRSEMNVSTLELGDSALYLCASSWETGVQTQYFGPGTRLLVL.

The table lists this clonotype with many counts. The chain is built from TRBV6-4 and TRBJ2-3; possible D gene TRBD2, 5 bases. The CDR3 has 12 amino acids. CDR1 MRHNA and CDR2 SNTAGT come from the germline V gene. Trimming pared 2 bases from V and 6 bases from J, leaving 6 bases between. CDR3 coding DNA: TGTGCCAGCAGTGACGGGGAGGATACGCAGTATTTT. This gives the protein CASSDGEDTQYF.

This clonotype was seen a handful of times. A much larger clonotype is one base distant, so this may be a read error. The chain has TRBV6-5 and TRBJ2-1, with TRBD2 matching 8 bases. The CDR3 is made up of 14 amino acids. The germline gives CDR1 MNHEY, CDR2 SVGAGI. J gave up 10 bases and V 6 bases, and 11 bases lay outside the gene matches. The CDR3 protein is CASRDSGTSYEQFF. CDR3 bases: TGTGCCAGCAGAGATAGCGGGACGTCGTACGAGCAGTTCTTC.

This clonotype was seen many times. The chain uses TRBV11-3 and TRBJ2-5; D is unresolved. The J call is doubtful: the DNA matches TRBJ2-7 better. The V gene's germline CDR1 is SGHNT and CDR2 YENEEA. The CDR3 has 13 residues. In nucleotides, the CDR3 is TGTGCCAGCAGCCCGGGCCAGGCCTACGAGCAGTACTTC. It codes for CASSPGQAYEQYF.